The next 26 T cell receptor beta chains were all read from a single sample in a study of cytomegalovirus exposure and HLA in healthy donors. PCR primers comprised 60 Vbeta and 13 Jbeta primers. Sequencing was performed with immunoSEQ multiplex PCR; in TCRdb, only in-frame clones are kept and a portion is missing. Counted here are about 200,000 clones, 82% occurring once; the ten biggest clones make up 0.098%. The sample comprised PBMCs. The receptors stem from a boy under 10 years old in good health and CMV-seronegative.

The CDR3 here is CASSFTLASSAEAFF. The DNA of the CDR3 is TGCGCCAGCAGCTTCACTCTCGCGTCTAGCGCTGAAGCTTTCTTT. The rearrangement joins TRBV5-1 to TRBJ1-1; D is ambiguous. Germline-derived CDR1 and CDR2 are SGHRS and YFSETQ. The CDR3 length is 15 residues. Deletions cut 2 bases from V and 6 bases from J, with 17 bases between.

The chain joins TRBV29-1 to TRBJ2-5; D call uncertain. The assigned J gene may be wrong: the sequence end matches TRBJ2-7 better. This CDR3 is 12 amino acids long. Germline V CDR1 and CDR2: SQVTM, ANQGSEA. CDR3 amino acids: CSVGQAPYEQYF. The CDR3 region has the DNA TGCAGCGTTGGTCAGGCCCCCTACGAGCAGTACTTC.

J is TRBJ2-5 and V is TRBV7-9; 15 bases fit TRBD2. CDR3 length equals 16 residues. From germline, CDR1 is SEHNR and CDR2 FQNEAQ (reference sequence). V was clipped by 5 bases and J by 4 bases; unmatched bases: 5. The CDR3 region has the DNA TGTGCCAGCAGCCCTTGGACTAGCGGGGGGGCAGAGACCCAGTACTTC. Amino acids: CASSPWTSGGAETQYF.

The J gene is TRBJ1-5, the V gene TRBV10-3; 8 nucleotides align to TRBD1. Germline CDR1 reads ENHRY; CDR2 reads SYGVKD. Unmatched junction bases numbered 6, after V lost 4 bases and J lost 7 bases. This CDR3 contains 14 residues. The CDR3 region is CAISGDRGGQPQHF. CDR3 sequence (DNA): TGTGCCATCAGTGGCGACAGGGGTGGACAGCCCCAGCATTTT.

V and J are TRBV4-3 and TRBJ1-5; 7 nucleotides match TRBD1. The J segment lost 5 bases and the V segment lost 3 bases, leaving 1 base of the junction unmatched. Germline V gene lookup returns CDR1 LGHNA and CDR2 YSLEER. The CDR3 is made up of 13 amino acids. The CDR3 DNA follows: TGCGCCAGCAGCCATGACAGGGATCAGCCCCAGCATTTT. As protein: CASSHDRDQPQHF.

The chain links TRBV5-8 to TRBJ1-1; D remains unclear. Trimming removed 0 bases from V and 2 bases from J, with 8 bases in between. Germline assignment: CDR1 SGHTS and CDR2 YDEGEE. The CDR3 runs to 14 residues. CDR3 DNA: TGTGCCAGCAGCTTGGTACAGCTAAACACTGAAGCTTTCTTT. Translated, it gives CASSLVQLNTEAFF. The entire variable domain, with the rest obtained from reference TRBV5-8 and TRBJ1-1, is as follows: EAGVTQSPTHLIKTRGQQATLRCSPISGHTSVYWYQQALGLGLQFLLWYDEGEERNRGNFPPRFSGRQFPNYSSELNVNALELEDSALYLCASSLVQLNTEAFFGQGTRLTVV.

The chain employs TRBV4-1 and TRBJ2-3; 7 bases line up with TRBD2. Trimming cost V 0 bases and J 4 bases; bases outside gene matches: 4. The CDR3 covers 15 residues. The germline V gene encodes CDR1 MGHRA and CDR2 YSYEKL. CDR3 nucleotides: TGCGCCAGCAGCCAAGAGGGAGGGGTCCCAGATACGCAGTATTTT. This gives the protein CASSQEGGVPDTQYF.

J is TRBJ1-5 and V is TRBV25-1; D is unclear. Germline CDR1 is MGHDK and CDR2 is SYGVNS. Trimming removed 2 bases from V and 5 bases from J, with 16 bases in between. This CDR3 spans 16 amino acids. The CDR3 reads CASSEEVTKWDQPQHF. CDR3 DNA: TGTGCCAGCAGTGAAGAGGTCACGAAATGGGATCAGCCCCAGCATTTT.

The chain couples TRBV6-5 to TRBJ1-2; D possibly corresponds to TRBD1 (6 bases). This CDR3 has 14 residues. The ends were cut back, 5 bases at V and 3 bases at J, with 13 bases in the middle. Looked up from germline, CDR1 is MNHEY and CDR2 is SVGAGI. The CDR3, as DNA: TGTGCCAGCAGTATCACACAGGGATACTATGGCTACACCTTC. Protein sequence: CASSITQGYYGYTF.

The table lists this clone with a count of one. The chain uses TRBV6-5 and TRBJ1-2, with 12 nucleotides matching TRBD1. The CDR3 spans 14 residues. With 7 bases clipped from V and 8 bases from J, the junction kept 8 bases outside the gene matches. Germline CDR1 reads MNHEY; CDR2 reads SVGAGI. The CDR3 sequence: CASTRGQGARGYTF. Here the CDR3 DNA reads TGTGCCAGCACTCGGGGACAGGGGGCTCGGGGCTACACCTTC.

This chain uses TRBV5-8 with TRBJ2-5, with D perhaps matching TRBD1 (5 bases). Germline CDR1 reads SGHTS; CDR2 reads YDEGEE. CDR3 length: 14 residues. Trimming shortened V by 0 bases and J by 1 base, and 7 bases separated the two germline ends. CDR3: CASSLVRAQETQYF. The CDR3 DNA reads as TGTGCCAGCAGCTTGGTCAGGGCCCAAGAGACCCAGTACTTC.

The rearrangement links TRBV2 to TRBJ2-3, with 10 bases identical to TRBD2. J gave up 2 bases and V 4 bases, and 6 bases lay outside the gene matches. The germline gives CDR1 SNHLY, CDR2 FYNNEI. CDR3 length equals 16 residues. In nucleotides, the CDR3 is TGTGCCAGCAGTGGTAGCGGGGGGACCAACACAGATACGCAGTATTTT. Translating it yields CASSGSGGTNTDTQYF.

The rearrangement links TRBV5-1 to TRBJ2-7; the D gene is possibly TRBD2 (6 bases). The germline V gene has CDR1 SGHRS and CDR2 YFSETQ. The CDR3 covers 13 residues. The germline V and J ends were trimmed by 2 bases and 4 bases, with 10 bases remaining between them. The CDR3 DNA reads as TGCGCCAGCAGCTTCGGGGGTAGTTACGAGCAGTACTTC. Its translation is CASSFGGSYEQYF. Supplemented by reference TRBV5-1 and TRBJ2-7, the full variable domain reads KAGVTQTPRYLIKTRGQQVTLSCSPISGHRSVSWYQQTPGQGLQFLFEYFSETQRNKGNFPGRFSGRQFSNSRSEMNVSTLELGDSALYLCASSFGGSYEQYFGPGTRLTVT.

The CDR3 DNA reads TGCGCCAGCAGCTATAGGGGGACAGATACGCAGTATTTT. As protein: CASSYRGTDTQYF. The chain uses TRBV5-1 and TRBJ2-3, with a tentative D call TRBD1 (6 bases). In germline, CDR1 is SGHRS, CDR2 YFSETQ. CDR3 length: 13 amino acids. V shed 3 bases and J shed 3 bases, with 8 bases lying between them.

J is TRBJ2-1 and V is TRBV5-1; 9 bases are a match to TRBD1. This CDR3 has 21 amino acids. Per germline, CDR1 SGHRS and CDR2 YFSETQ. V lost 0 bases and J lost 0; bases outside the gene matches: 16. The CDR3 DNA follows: TGCGCCAGCAGCTTGGCCTCAGGACAGGGGCACCCCACGAGCTCCTACAATGAGCAGTTCTTC. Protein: CASSLASGQGHPTSSYNEQFF.

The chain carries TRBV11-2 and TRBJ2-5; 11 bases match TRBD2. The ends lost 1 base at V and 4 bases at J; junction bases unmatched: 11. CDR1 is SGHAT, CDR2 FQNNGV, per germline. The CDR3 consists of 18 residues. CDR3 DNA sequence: TGTGCCAGCAGCTTAGGAGGGCTAGCGGGGGGCGTCGGAGAGACCCAGTACTTC. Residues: CASSLGGLAGGVGETQYF.

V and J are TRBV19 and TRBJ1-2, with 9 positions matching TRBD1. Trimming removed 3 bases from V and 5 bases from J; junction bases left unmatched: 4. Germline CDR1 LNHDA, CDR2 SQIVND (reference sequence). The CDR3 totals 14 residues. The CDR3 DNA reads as TGTGCCAGTAGTATCCGGGACAGGGATTATGGCTACACCTTC. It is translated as CASSIRDRDYGYTF. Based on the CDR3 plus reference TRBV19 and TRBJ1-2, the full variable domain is DGGITQSPKYLFRKEGQNVTLSCEQNLNHDAMYWYRQDPGQGLRLIYYSQIVNDFQKGDIAEGYSVSREKKESFPLTVTSAQKNPTAFYLCASSIRDRDYGYTFGSGTRLTVV.

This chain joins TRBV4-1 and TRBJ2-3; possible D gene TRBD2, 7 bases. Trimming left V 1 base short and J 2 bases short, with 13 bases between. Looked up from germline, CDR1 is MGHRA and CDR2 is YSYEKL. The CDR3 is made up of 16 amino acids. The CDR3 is CASSQGAGANTDTQYF. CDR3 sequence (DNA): TGCGCCAGCAGCCAAGGGGCGGGGGCCAACACAGATACGCAGTATTTT.

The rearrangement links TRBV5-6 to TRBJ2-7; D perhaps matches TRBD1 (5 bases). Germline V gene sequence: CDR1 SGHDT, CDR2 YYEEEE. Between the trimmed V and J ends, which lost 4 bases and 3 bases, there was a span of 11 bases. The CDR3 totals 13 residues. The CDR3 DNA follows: TGTGCCAGCAGCCGAATCAGGGACTACGAGCAGTACTTC. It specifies CASSRIRDYEQYF.

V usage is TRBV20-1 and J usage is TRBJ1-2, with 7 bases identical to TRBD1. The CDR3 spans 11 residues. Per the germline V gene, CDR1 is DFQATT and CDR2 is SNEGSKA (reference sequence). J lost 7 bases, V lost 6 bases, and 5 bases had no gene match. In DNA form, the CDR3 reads TGCAGTGCCGACAGGGCTGTTGGCTACACCTTC. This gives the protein CSADRAVGYTF.

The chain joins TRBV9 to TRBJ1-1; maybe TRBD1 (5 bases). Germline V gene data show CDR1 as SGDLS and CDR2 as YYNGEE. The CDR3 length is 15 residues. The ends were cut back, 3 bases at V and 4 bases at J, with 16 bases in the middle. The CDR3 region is CASSEGQPGGTEAFF. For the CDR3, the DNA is TGTGCCAGCAGCGAAGGACAACCTGGCGGCACTGAAGCTTTCTTT.

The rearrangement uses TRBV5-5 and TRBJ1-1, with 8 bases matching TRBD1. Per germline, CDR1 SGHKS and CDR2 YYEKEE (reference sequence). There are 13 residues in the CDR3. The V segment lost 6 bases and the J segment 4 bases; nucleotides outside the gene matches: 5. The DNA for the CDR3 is TGTGCCAGCAACCCGACAGGGGCCACTGAAGCTTTCTTT. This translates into CASNPTGATEAFF.

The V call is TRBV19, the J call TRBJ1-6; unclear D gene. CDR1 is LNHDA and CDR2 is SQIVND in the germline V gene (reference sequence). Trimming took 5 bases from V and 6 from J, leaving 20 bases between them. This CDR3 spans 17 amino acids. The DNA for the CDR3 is TGTGCCAGTAGTGGAAGAACGACTGCAACCTTTAATTCACCCCTCCACTTT. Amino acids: CASSGRTTATFNSPLHF.

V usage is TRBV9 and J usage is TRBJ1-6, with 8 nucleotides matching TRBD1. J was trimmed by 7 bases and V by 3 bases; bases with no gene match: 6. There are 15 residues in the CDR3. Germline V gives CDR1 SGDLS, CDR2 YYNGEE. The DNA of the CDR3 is TGTGCCAGCAGCGCAACCTGGACAGGGAATTCACCCCTCCACTTT. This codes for CASSATWTGNSPLHF. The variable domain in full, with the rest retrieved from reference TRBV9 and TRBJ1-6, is DSGVTQTPKHLITATGQRVTLRCSPRSGDLSVYWYQQSLDQGLQFLIQYYNGEERAKGNILERFSAQQFPDLHSELNLSSLELGDSALYFCASSATWTGNSPLHFGNGTRLTVT.

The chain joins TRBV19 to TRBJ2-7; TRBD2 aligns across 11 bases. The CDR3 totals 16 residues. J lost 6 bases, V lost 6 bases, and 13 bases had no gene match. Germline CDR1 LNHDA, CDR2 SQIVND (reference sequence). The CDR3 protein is CASSLLAGGLGSEQYF. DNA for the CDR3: TGTGCCAGTAGCCTTCTAGCGGGGGGCCTCGGGAGCGAGCAGTACTTC.

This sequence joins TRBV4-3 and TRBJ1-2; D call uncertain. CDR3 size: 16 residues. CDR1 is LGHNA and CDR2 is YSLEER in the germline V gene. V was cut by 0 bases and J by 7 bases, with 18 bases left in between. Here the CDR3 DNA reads TGCGCCAGCAGCCAAGAAGTCCGACAATCCACGGCTGGCTACACCTTC. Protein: CASSQEVRQSTAGYTF.